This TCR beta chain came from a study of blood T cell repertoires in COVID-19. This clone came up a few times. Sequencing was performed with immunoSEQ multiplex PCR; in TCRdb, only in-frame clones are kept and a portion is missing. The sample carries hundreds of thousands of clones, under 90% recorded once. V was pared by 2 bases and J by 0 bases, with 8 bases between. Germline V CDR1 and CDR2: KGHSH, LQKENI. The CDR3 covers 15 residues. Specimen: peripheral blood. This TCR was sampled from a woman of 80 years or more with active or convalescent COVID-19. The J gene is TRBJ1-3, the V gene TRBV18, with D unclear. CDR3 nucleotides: TGTGCCAGCTCACCATCGTCCGTCTCTGGAAACACCATATATTTT. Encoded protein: CASSPSSVSGNTIYF.